Shown below are 29 T cell receptor beta chains from a single sample sequenced in a study of radiation and T cells in renal cell carcinoma. Sequencing used immunoSEQ multiplex PCR; TCRdb keeps in-frame clones, though not all of them. The sample lists 100,000 to 150,000 clones; around 85% were seen once. Sample time point: blood 2 weeks post-SBRT. The treatment is: 15 Gy SBRT to primary tumor, nephrectomy 4 weeks later. The sample in question was blood, obtained from a patient whose treatment included radiotherapy and nephrectomy. The receptors come from a man aged 45 to 65 with renal cell carcinoma.

This clone was seen only once. V gene TRBV21-1 combines with J gene TRBJ1-1. TRBV21-1 is shown as a pseudogene. The CDR3 has 14 residues. CDR3 sequence: CASSKVSRFTEAFF. The CDR3 DNA is TGTGCCAGCAGCAAAGTGAGTCGGTTTACTGAAGCTTTCTTT.

This rearrangement joins TRBV5-1 to TRBJ2-2; 9 bases are a match to TRBD2. The trim removed 8 bases at V and 4 bases at J, leaving 9 bases unmatched. The germline CDR1 and CDR2 sequences are SGHRS and YFSETQ. The CDR3 totals 15 residues. The CDR3, as DNA: TGCGCCAGTTTTAGCGGGGGCTTGTCCACCGGGGAGCTGTTTTTT. Its translation is CASFSGGLSTGELFF.

Note on this clone: An end of the junction differs from the germline gene, which may be a read error. The rearrangement links TRBV6-4 to TRBJ1-1; no reliable D call. Per the germline V gene, CDR1 is MRHNA and CDR2 is SNTAGT. CDR3 size: 13 residues. The DNA for the CDR3 is TGTACCAGCAGTGAAGAGTTTTGGACTGAAGCTTTCTTT. Encoded protein: CTSSEEFWTEAFF.

The V and J genes are TRBV6-1 and TRBJ2-5, with TRBD1 matching over 7 bases. Germline trimming cut 7 bases from V and 4 bases from J; bases unmatched to any gene: 6. This CDR3 comprises 13 residues. CDR1 is MNHNS and CDR2 is SASEGT in the germline V gene. DNA for the CDR3: TGTGCCAGCAATAGACAGGGCCCAGAGACCCAGTACTTC. This codes for CASNRQGPETQYF.

The chain recombines TRBV29-1 with TRBJ2-1; TRBD2 aligns across 10 bases. V gave up 6 bases and J gave up 6 bases; unmatched junction bases: 14. Per germline, CDR1 SQVTM and CDR2 ANQGSEA. This CDR3 has 16 residues. The chain's CDR3 is CSVRSRLAGAFNEQFF. The CDR3 nucleotides are TGCAGCGTCCGATCACGTCTAGCGGGAGCCTTCAATGAGCAGTTCTTC.

The chain recombines TRBV5-1 with TRBJ1-2; perhaps TRBD1 as D (6 bases). The CDR3 length is 14 residues. Between the trimmed V and J ends, which lost 5 bases and 2 bases, there was a span of 13 bases. Per germline, CDR1 SGHRS and CDR2 YFSETQ. For the CDR3, the DNA is TGCGCCAGCAGACCTACAACAGGGAACTATGGCTACACCTTC. Its translation is CASRPTTGNYGYTF. The variable domain in full, completed from reference TRBV5-1 and TRBJ1-2, reads KAGVTQTPRYLIKTRGQQVTLSCSPISGHRSVSWYQQTPGQGLQFLFEYFSETQRNKGNFPGRFSGRQFSNSRSEMNVSTLELGDSALYLCASRPTTGNYGYTFGSGTRLTVV.

The chain uses TRBV4-2 and TRBJ2-3, with D perhaps matching TRBD2 (6 bases). The CDR3 runs 16 residues. Between the trimmed V and J ends, which lost 1 base and 3 bases, there was a span of 14 bases. The V gene's germline CDR1 is LGHNA and CDR2 YNFKEQ. CDR3 DNA sequence: TGTGCCAGCAGCCAAGTCGCCCCCCGGGGGACAGATACGCAGTATTTT. Amino acids: CASSQVAPRGTDTQYF.

The chain carries TRBV27 and TRBJ2-5; tentative D call: TRBD2 (7 bases). V was pared by 6 bases and J by 4 bases, with 18 bases between. CDR1 and CDR2 from the germline V gene are MNHEY and SMNVEV (reference sequence). This CDR3 is built from 15 residues. CDR3 nucleotides: TGTGCCAGCAGACAGGGTTTGAGCGGGGTAGAGACCCAGTACTTC. Its protein product is CASRQGLSGVETQYF.

The gene calls are TRBV2 and TRBJ2-7, with no clear D. The germline CDR1 and CDR2 sequences are SNHLY and FYNNEI. V dropped 8 bases and J dropped 4 bases, with 15 bases sitting between them. The CDR3 loop spans 13 amino acids. The CDR3 is CASQATTRYEQYF. CDR3 coding DNA: TGTGCCAGCCAGGCCACTACTCGGTACGAGCAGTACTTC.

The table lists this clone with many counts. This sequence joins TRBV9 and TRBJ1-1; 9 bases map to TRBD1. The CDR3 consists of 16 residues. The trim removed 0 bases at V and 1 base at J, leaving 4 bases unmatched. Germline CDR1 reads SGDLS; CDR2 reads YYNGEE. The CDR3 loop is CASSVGGTGTNTEAFF. The CDR3, as DNA: TGTGCCAGCAGCGTAGGTGGGACAGGGACGAACACTGAAGCTTTCTTT.

This clone was seen a single time. The gene calls are TRBV5-1 and TRBJ2-5, with D tentatively TRBD1 or TRBD2 (6 bases each). CDR3 size: 16 residues. V was cut by 5 bases and J by 0 bases, with 17 bases left in between. Germline V gene sequence: CDR1 SGHRS, CDR2 YFSETQ. In DNA, the CDR3 is TGCGCCAGCAGTGTTGGGGGGCCCCTTTACCAAGAGACCCAGTACTTC. It translates to CASSVGGPLYQETQYF.

The gene calls are TRBV27 and TRBJ2-7; no clear D. Per the germline V gene, CDR1 is MNHEY and CDR2 is SMNVEV (reference sequence). Trimming took off 6 bases at V and 8 bases at J, with 26 bases between the two ends. The CDR3 is made up of 16 amino acids. Here the CDR3 reads CASSLDAGSSPSKQYF. CDR3 bases: TGTGCCAGCAGCCTCGATGCCGGGTCATCGCCTTCTAAGCAGTACTTC.

This clone was counted once. The V call is TRBV7-2, the J call TRBJ1-5; D might be TRBD1 (5 bases). V was shortened by 5 bases and J by 3 bases, with 17 bases between the two germline ends. Germline CDR1 and CDR2: SGHTA and FQGNSA. The CDR3 runs 16 residues. The CDR3 DNA follows: TGTGCCAGCAGCCGTACGCCTAGGGGCGACAATCAGCCCCAGCATTTT. Translating it yields CASSRTPRGDNQPQHF.

The chain is built from TRBV19 and TRBJ1-5; D gene ambiguous. V lost 2 bases, J lost 2 bases, and 22 bases lay in between. Germline V lookup: CDR1 LNHDA, CDR2 SQIVND (reference sequence). The length of the CDR3 is 19 residues. CDR3 bases: TGTGCCAGTAGTATACTACGCGAAATAACCCTCGGTGGCAATCAGCCCCAGCATTTT. Translated: CASSILREITLGGNQPQHF.

This clone was detected once. The chain combines TRBV6-5 with TRBJ2-2, with D unresolved. From germline, CDR1 is MNHEY and CDR2 SVGAGI. The CDR3 contains 12 residues. The germline V and J ends were trimmed by 6 bases and 6 bases, with 8 bases remaining between them. This CDR3 reads CASSPPAGELFF. In nucleotides, the CDR3 is TGTGCCAGCAGCCCCCCTGCCGGGGAGCTGTTTTTT.

This chain joins TRBV6-4 and TRBJ2-1; TRBD1 is a possible D gene (6 bases). CDR1 and CDR2 (germline): MRHNA, SNTAGT. V was shortened by 3 bases and J by 6 bases, with 24 bases between the two germline ends. This CDR3 has 18 residues. The CDR3 region is CASSERGTIRGAPNEQFF. DNA for the CDR3: TGTGCCAGCAGTGAAAGGGGGACCATCCGAGGGGCCCCCAATGAGCAGTTCTTC.

The V call is TRBV10-3, the J call TRBJ1-2; 11 bases agree with TRBD1. The CDR3 loop spans 16 amino acids. Germline V lookup: CDR1 ENHRY, CDR2 SYGVKD. With V trimmed by 4 bases and J by 7 bases, 11 bases remained unmatched. As DNA, the CDR3 is TGTGCCATCAGTGGGGACAGGGGGAACGTGGCGTCTGGCTACACCTTC. Residues: CAISGDRGNVASGYTF.

V usage is TRBV5-1 and J usage is TRBJ2-1; the match to TRBD2 covers 10 bases. V was clipped by 3 bases and J by 5 bases; unmatched bases: 11. Germline CDR1 reads SGHRS; CDR2 reads YFSETQ. This CDR3 has 17 amino acids. This CDR3 reads CASSSRGAGGLDNEQFF. CDR3 bases: TGCGCCAGCAGCTCGCGTGGAGCGGGAGGGCTAGACAATGAGCAGTTCTTC.

CDR3 region: CASEPNRGQAFF. CDR3 coding DNA: TGTGCCAGCGAGCCAAACAGGGGCCAAGCTTTCTTT. The chain has TRBV2 and TRBJ1-1, with TRBD1 matching over 7 bases. The germline V gene has CDR1 SNHLY and CDR2 FYNNEI. The CDR3 consists of 12 residues. Trimming at V came to 8 bases and at J to 9 bases, leaving 9 bases not matched to a gene.

Only one count was recorded for this clone. The chain has TRBV6-5 and TRBJ2-5; D not resolved. V was shortened by 2 bases and J by 5 bases, with 9 bases between the two germline ends. The germline V gene encodes CDR1 MNHEY and CDR2 SVGAGI. The CDR3 is 13 amino acids. The CDR3 sequence is CASSYRAFETQYF. Here the CDR3 DNA reads TGTGCCAGCAGTTACAGGGCTTTCGAGACCCAGTACTTC.

In this sample, this clone turned up once. The chain recombines TRBV4-3 with TRBJ2-3; 8 bases are shared with TRBD2. Losses at the gene ends were 4 bases for V and 3 bases for J; bases not matched to a gene: 9. Germline CDR1 reads LGHNA; CDR2 reads YSLEER. This CDR3 is built from 16 residues. This CDR3 is CASSPGGAERTDTQYF. The CDR3 bases are TGCGCCAGCAGCCCCGGGGGGGCCGAGCGGACAGATACGCAGTATTTT.

V gene TRBV7-2 combines with J gene TRBJ2-4; D is possibly TRBD1 (6 bases). The CDR3 has 13 residues. Germline V gives CDR1 SGHTA, CDR2 FQGNSA. V gave up 1 base and J gave up 6 bases, with 7 bases separating them. This CDR3 reads CASSLEGVNIQYF. The CDR3 region has the DNA TGTGCCAGCAGCTTAGAGGGGGTAAACATTCAGTACTTC.

This chain links TRBV7-9 with TRBJ2-7; possible D gene TRBD2, 5 bases. Between the trimmed V and J ends, which lost 1 base and 0 bases, there was a span of 13 bases. This CDR3 is built from 16 residues. Germline loops: CDR1 SEHNR, CDR2 FQNEAQ (reference sequence). CDR3 sequence (DNA): TGTGCCAGCAGCTTAGGGTATGGACTTCTCTCCTACGAGCAGTACTTC. As protein: CASSLGYGLLSYEQYF.

DNA for the CDR3: TGTGCCAGCAGCCGTTCGTCGGGGGCCATGGACTACGAGCAGTACTTC. Translating it yields CASSRSSGAMDYEQYF. The chain employs TRBV4-2 and TRBJ2-7; D is tentatively TRBD1 or TRBD2 (6 bases each). This CDR3 is built from 16 residues. V was cut by 4 bases and J by 3 bases, with 19 bases left in between. Germline CDR1 is LGHNA and CDR2 is YNFKEQ.

The chain combines TRBV5-1 with TRBJ2-4; 10 bases map to TRBD2. CDR1 and CDR2 (germline): SGHRS, YFSETQ. V gave up 1 base and J gave up 0 bases; unmatched junction bases: 7. The CDR3 contains 18 residues. The CDR3 protein is CASSLMSSGSVAKNIQYF. CDR3 DNA: TGCGCCAGCAGCTTGATGTCTAGCGGGAGCGTAGCCAAAAACATTCAGTACTTC.

In regard to this clone: The same CDR3 also results from other DNA sequences found in this sample. The gene calls are TRBV2 and TRBJ1-2, with 8 bases matching TRBD1. The germline gives CDR1 SNHLY, CDR2 FYNNEI. Trimming took 8 bases from V and 2 from J; bases not matched to a gene: 1. The CDR3 is 12 amino acids. This CDR3 is CASRDRNYGYTF. Here the CDR3 DNA reads TGTGCCAGCCGGGACAGGAACTATGGCTACACCTTC.

This chain connects TRBV7-9 to TRBJ2-2; TRBD2 matches at 11 bases. After removal of 5 bases from V and 7 bases from J, the junction contained 6 bases not matched to a gene. The CDR3 loop spans 15 amino acids. Germline V gives CDR1 SEHNR, CDR2 FQNEAQ (reference sequence). CDR3 in amino acids: CASSPRLAGSGELFF. The CDR3 DNA is TGTGCCAGCAGCCCTAGACTAGCGGGAAGCGGGGAGCTGTTTTTT.

This rearrangement joins TRBV6-1 to TRBJ2-7; no clear D. Germline lookup yields CDR1 MNHNS and CDR2 SASEGT. This CDR3 has 15 amino acids. V dropped 5 bases and J dropped 3 bases, with 17 bases sitting between them. CDR3 region: CASSFLRAFYYEQYF. The CDR3 DNA sequence: TGTGCCAGCAGTTTCTTGCGCGCCTTTTACTACGAGCAGTACTTC.

The chain employs TRBV5-6 and TRBJ2-1, with 7 bases identical to TRBD2. CDR1 is SGHDT and CDR2 is YYEEEE in the germline V gene. The V and J ends lost 4 bases and 6 bases, in that order; junction bases with no gene match: 10. The CDR3 runs 15 residues. DNA of the CDR3: TGTGCCAGCAGCCCTCGGGGGGTTGGGTCCAATGAGCAGTTCTTC. It is translated as CASSPRGVGSNEQFF.